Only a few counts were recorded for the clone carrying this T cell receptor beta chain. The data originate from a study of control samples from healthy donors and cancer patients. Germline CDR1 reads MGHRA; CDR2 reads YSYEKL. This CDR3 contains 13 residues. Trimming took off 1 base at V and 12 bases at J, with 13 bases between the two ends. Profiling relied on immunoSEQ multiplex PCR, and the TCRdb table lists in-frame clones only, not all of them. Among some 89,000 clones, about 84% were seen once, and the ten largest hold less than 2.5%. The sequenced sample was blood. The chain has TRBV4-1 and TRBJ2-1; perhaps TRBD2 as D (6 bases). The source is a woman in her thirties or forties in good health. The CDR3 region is CASSQAGLYVQFF. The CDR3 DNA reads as TGCGCCAGCAGCCAAGCGGGACTCTACGTGCAGTTCTTC.